The next 15 T cell receptor beta chains were all read from a single sample in a study of cytomegalovirus exposure and HLA in healthy donors (dated by TCRdb to 2017 to 2019). Library method: the immunoSEQ multiplex PCR assay. In its TCRdb copy, this immuneACCESS table keeps in-frame sequences only and misses some clones. Where compared with another copy, unresolved V genes explain less than half of these, and the others have no known cause. Recorded for this sample are under 150,000 clones; almost 85% of them occurred a single time. The top ten clones comprise approximately 1.5% of the sample. The sequenced sample was PBMCs. The source is a woman in her twenties or thirties in good health and CMV-seronegative.

The V call is TRBV2, the J call TRBJ2-3; possible D gene TRBD2, 6 bases. CDR1 and CDR2 (germline): SNHLY, FYNNEI. Trimming stripped 4 bases from V and 5 bases from J, with 16 bases between. The CDR3 has 15 amino acids. The CDR3 nucleotides read TGTGCCAGCAGTGTTGCGGGGACCCCCGAAGATACGCAGTATTTT. Its protein product is CASSVAGTPEDTQYF.

The chain combines TRBV5-5 with TRBJ2-5, with a tentative D call TRBD1 (7 bases). Germline V gives CDR1 SGHKS, CDR2 YYEKEE (reference sequence). Trimming pared 0 bases from V and 5 bases from J, leaving 14 bases between. The CDR3 runs to 15 residues. The CDR3 bases are TGTGCCAGCAGCTTGGTCGACAGGGCGGGGGAGACCCAGTACTTC. Its translation: CASSLVDRAGETQYF.

This clone was observed a few times. This chain links TRBV2 with TRBJ1-5; tentatively, D is TRBD1 (6 bases). V was clipped by 4 bases and J by 3 bases, with 13 bases between them. CDR1 is SNHLY and CDR2 is FYNNEI in the germline V gene. The CDR3 is 15 amino acids. CDR3 nucleotide sequence: TGTGCCAGCAGTGGGGGGGGGCGTTCCAATCAGCCCCAGCATTTT. Translating gives CASSGGGRSNQPQHF.

J is TRBJ2-2 and V is TRBV27, with D perhaps TRBD1 (6 bases). Germline V gene data show CDR1 as MNHEY and CDR2 as SMNVEV (reference sequence). Trimming removed 6 bases at V and 3 bases at J, with 11 bases between. This CDR3 has 14 amino acids. The CDR3, as DNA: TGTGCCAGCAGGAAAGGACAGTACACCGGGGAGCTGTTTTTT. Translation gives CASRKGQYTGELFF.

This clone was seen a few times. The chain recombines TRBV28 with TRBJ1-5; D might be TRBD1 (5 bases). The germline V gene has CDR1 MDHEN and CDR2 SYDVKM. V was cut by 3 bases and J by 2 bases, with 8 bases left in between. CDR3 length: 14 amino acids. CDR3 sequence reads: CASSLGGGNQPQHF. The CDR3 DNA reads TGTGCCAGCAGTTTGGGGGGGGGCAATCAGCCCCAGCATTTT.

This rearrangement joins TRBV6-5 to TRBJ2-3; no definite D call. The germline V and J ends were trimmed by 5 bases and 1 base, with 7 bases remaining between them. Per germline, CDR1 MNHEY and CDR2 SVGAGI. The CDR3 runs 13 residues. CDR3 residues: CASSTPGTDTQYF. The CDR3, as DNA: TGTGCCAGCAGTACGCCGGGCACAGATACGCAGTATTTT.

The chain uses TRBV9 and TRBJ1-4; D not resolved. Germline-derived CDR1 and CDR2 are SGDLS and YYNGEE. CDR3 length equals 15 residues. The V end lost 0 bases, the J end lost 8 bases, and 14 bases lay between the germline ends. In nucleotides, the CDR3 is TGTGCCAGCAGCGTAGGAGGTCCTAAAGAGGAAAAACTGTTTTTT. It encodes CASSVGGPKEEKLFF.

The chain has TRBV2 and TRBJ2-2; tentatively, D is TRBD1 (5 bases). This CDR3 contains 15 residues. V lost 4 bases and J 7 bases, leaving 16 bases between the germline ends. Germline CDR1 SNHLY, CDR2 FYNNEI. This CDR3 reads CASSVWSGQNGELFF. The DNA of the CDR3 is TGTGCCAGCAGTGTGTGGTCAGGGCAAAACGGGGAGCTGTTTTTT.

In its sample, this clone was seen once. The CDR3 DNA is TGTGCCACCAGCAGAGAAGCAGGGGAGAACACTGAAGCTTTCTTT. This encodes CATSREAGENTEAFF. This chain connects TRBV15 to TRBJ1-1; D possibly corresponds to TRBD1 (6 bases). The CDR3 has 15 amino acids. Trimming took 0 bases from V and 1 from J, leaving 9 bases between them. CDR1 LNHNV and CDR2 YYDKDF come from the germline V gene (reference sequence).

The V and J genes are TRBV10-1 and TRBJ1-6; D perhaps matches TRBD1 (5 bases). V lost 7 bases and J lost 0, with 13 bases in between. Per the germline V gene, CDR1 is WNHNN and CDR2 is SYGVQD (reference sequence). The CDR3 runs 16 residues. The CDR3 reads CASKGGGVSYNSPLHF. CDR3 nucleotides: TGCGCCAGCAAGGGAGGAGGGGTCTCCTATAATTCACCCCTCCACTTT.

The chain joins TRBV29-1 to TRBJ2-5; 11 bases align to TRBD1. Trimming took 6 bases from V and 4 from J; bases not matched to a gene: 1. The CDR3 consists of 12 residues. Per germline, CDR1 SQVTM and CDR2 ANQGSEA. CDR3 protein: CSVDRGRETQYF. CDR3 nucleotides: TGCAGCGTGGACAGGGGGCGAGAGACCCAGTACTTC.

DNA for the CDR3: TGTGCCAGTAGTGTCACAGGGTCAGGCGAAAAACTGTTTTTT. Amino acid sequence: CASSVTGSGEKLFF. The chain joins TRBV19 to TRBJ1-4; possibly TRBD1 for D (6 bases). In germline, CDR1 is LNHDA, CDR2 SQIVND (reference sequence). V lost 5 bases, J lost 8 bases, and 15 bases lay in between. The CDR3 consists of 14 residues.

The chain uses TRBV6-1 and TRBJ2-7; D may be TRBD2 (5 bases). CDR1 MNHNS and CDR2 SASEGT come from the germline V gene. Deletions cut 9 bases from V and 0 bases from J, with 18 bases between. The CDR3 is made up of 15 amino acids. CDR3 loop: CASPGMGRSSYEQYF. In DNA, the CDR3 is TGTGCCAGTCCCGGGATGGGAAGGAGCTCCTACGAGCAGTACTTC.

This chain links TRBV29-1 with TRBJ2-7, with TRBD1 matching 7 bases. The CDR3 loop spans 11 amino acids. Looked up from germline, CDR1 is SQVTM and CDR2 is ANQGSEA. V was pared by 5 bases and J by 6 bases, with 4 bases of the junction left unmatched. CDR3 in DNA: TGCAGCGTTATCCGGGACAGCGAGCAGTACTTC. It is translated as CSVIRDSEQYF.

This chain connects TRBV4-2 to TRBJ2-3, with 8 bases lining up with TRBD1. CDR1 and CDR2 (germline): LGHNA, YNFKEQ. This CDR3 has 16 amino acids. V lost 3 bases and J lost 1; bases outside the gene matches: 6. The CDR3 loop is CASSHAPGQGTDTQYF. The CDR3 nucleotides read TGTGCCAGCAGCCACGCACCGGGACAGGGCACAGATACGCAGTATTTT.